These T cell receptor beta chains were read from a single sample in a study of blood T cell repertoires in COVID-19. TCRdb's copy holds only in-frame clones and misses some; the assay was immunoSEQ multiplex PCR. Among a few hundred thousand clones listed, roughly 88% were seen once. The material sequenced was peripheral blood. All receptors come from a woman in her forties or fifties with acute or convalescent COVID-19. Both conserved end residues are trimmed from each CDR3. Fields, in order: J gene, V gene, CDR3 length, CDR3 protein.

j_gene: TRBJ1-3; v_gene: TRBV6-5; len: 12; CDR3aa: ASRGRDKKNTIY
j_gene: TRBJ2-5; v_gene: TRBV7-8; len: 13; CDR3aa: ASNGGRRYGETQY
j_gene: TRBJ1-4; v_gene: TRBV6-5; len: 12; CDR3aa: ASTLRDSNEKLF
j_gene: TRBJ1-5; v_gene: TRBV5-6; len: 13; CDR3aa: ASSLSSGNNQPQH
j_gene: TRBJ1-1; v_gene: TRBV30; len: 10; CDR3aa: ALFSGFTEAF
j_gene: TRBJ1-1; v_gene: TRBV6-5; len: 14; CDR3aa: ASSYSFRGKNTEAF
j_gene: TRBJ2-3; v_gene: TRBV7-3; len: 13; CDR3aa: ASQGFLVSTDTQY
j_gene: TRBJ2-2; v_gene: TRBV13; len: 16; CDR3aa: ASSLRIGQGLNTGELF
j_gene: TRBJ1-1; v_gene: TRBV6-8; len: 13; CDR3aa: ASSSGFRGNTEAF
j_gene: TRBJ2-1; v_gene: TRBV6-6; len: 12; CDR3aa: ASLSSGGYNEQF
j_gene: TRBJ2-2; v_gene: TRBV2; len: 12; CDR3aa: ASPIRGGTGELF
j_gene: TRBJ2-7; v_gene: TRBV10-3; len: 12; CDR3aa: AISGREGFDEQY
j_gene: TRBJ2-2; v_gene: TRBV3-1/TRBV3-2; len: 12; CDR3aa: ASSHGQGTGELF
j_gene: TRBJ2-1; v_gene: TRBV7-2; len: 11; CDR3aa: ASSARLAGVGF
j_gene: TRBJ1-6; v_gene: TRBV4-2; len: 11; CDR3aa: ASSQDQNSPLH
j_gene: TRBJ1-3; v_gene: TRBV5-1; len: 12; CDR3aa: ASSPGGGGNTIY
j_gene: TRBJ1-3; v_gene: TRBV6-5; len: 12; CDR3aa: ASKLGGPGNTIY
j_gene: TRBJ2-2; v_gene: TRBV4-3; len: 15; CDR3aa: ASSQRGYSQNTGELF
j_gene: TRBJ2-2; v_gene: TRBV18; len: 13; CDR3aa: ASSPRDSPTGELF
j_gene: TRBJ2-6; v_gene: TRBV18; len: 18; CDR3aa: ASSQTFLTEVGSGANVLT
j_gene: TRBJ2-5; v_gene: TRBV7-3; len: 14; CDR3aa: ASSFRDRGSGETQY
j_gene: TRBJ2-6; v_gene: TRBV6-6; len: 14; CDR3aa: ASSFQGASGANVLT
j_gene: TRBJ2-2; v_gene: TRBV6-5; len: 12; CDR3aa: ASSPQGGTGELF
j_gene: TRBJ2-3; v_gene: TRBV27; len: 14; CDR3aa: ASSTLLAGDTDTQY
j_gene: TRBJ2-1; v_gene: TRBV7-2; len: 12; CDR3aa: ASSLVGGGNEQF
j_gene: TRBJ1-1; v_gene: TRBV25-1; len: 10; CDR3aa: ASRTVNTEAF
j_gene: TRBJ2-7; v_gene: TRBV29-1; len: 12; CDR3aa: SVVWTGRRYEQY
j_gene: TRBJ1-2; v_gene: TRBV4-3; len: 11; CDR3aa: ASSRRQGSGYT
j_gene: TRBJ2-7; v_gene: TRBV28; len: 19; CDR3aa: ASSLWPETSGSKNNAYEQY
j_gene: TRBJ1-6; v_gene: TRBV4-2; len: 14; CDR3aa: ASSHLRQGENSPLH
j_gene: TRBJ2-5; v_gene: TRBV12-5; len: 9; CDR3aa: ASGSPVFQY
j_gene: TRBJ2-3; v_gene: TRBV19; len: 14; CDR3aa: ASRSALAGSIDTQY
j_gene: TRBJ2-7; v_gene: TRBV2; len: 11; CDR3aa: ASRETSFHEQY
j_gene: TRBJ2-3; v_gene: TRBV7-2; len: 14; CDR3aa: ASSNSPFTGADTQY
j_gene: TRBJ2-3; v_gene: TRBV9; len: 12; CDR3aa: ASSTRDRTDTQY
j_gene: TRBJ1-2; v_gene: TRBV27; len: 14; CDR3aa: ASSLKGQGAYYGYT
j_gene: TRBJ2-1; v_gene: TRBV6-5; len: 12; CDR3aa: ASRGQVSYNEQF
j_gene: TRBJ2-2; v_gene: TRBV7-6; len: 14; CDR3aa: ASSLELAGVTGELF
j_gene: TRBJ2-2; v_gene: TRBV30; len: 11; CDR3aa: AWSLAGGGELF
j_gene: TRBJ2-1; v_gene: TRBV13; len: 10; CDR3aa: ASGLGAGEQF
j_gene: TRBJ2-7; v_gene: TRBV7-3; len: 13; CDR3aa: ASSSGTSGYNEQY
j_gene: TRBJ2-7; v_gene: TRBV28; len: 12; CDR3aa: ASGTASTTYEQY
j_gene: TRBJ2-2; v_gene: TRBV5-6; len: 14; CDR3aa: ASSLAKRGGTGELF
j_gene: TRBJ1-1; v_gene: TRBV2; len: 13; CDR3aa: ASSERLIMNTEAF
j_gene: TRBJ2-5; v_gene: TRBV6-1; len: 14; CDR3aa: ASSVTSGTITETQY
j_gene: TRBJ2-5; v_gene: TRBV10-3; len: 10; CDR3aa: AISMGPETQY
j_gene: TRBJ2-1; v_gene: TRBV27; len: 13; CDR3aa: ASSSRTSGKVEQF
j_gene: TRBJ2-1; v_gene: TRBV18; len: 11; CDR3aa: ASLQTSGSEQF
j_gene: TRBJ2-3; v_gene: TRBV5-1; len: 11; CDR3aa: AKDRVSTDTQY
j_gene: TRBJ1-4; v_gene: TRBV19; len: 13; CDR3aa: ASSNLDFRNEKLF
j_gene: TRBJ1-5; v_gene: TRBV2; len: 12; CDR3aa: ASDRGGSNQPQH
j_gene: TRBJ1-5; v_gene: TRBV28; len: 11; CDR3aa: ASRTSGNQPQH
j_gene: TRBJ1-5; v_gene: TRBV19; len: 12; CDR3aa: ASSIGGGHQPQH
j_gene: TRBJ2-1; v_gene: TRBV9; len: 13; CDR3aa: ASSLAGGPHNEQF
j_gene: TRBJ2-1; v_gene: TRBV4-1; len: 11; CDR3aa: ASRDSGRAEQF
j_gene: TRBJ1-2; v_gene: TRBV3-1/TRBV3-2; len: 10; CDR3aa: ASSQWGQAYT
j_gene: TRBJ2-3; v_gene: TRBV5-4; len: 12; CDR3aa: ASSYRGPTDTQY
j_gene: TRBJ1-1; v_gene: TRBV30; len: 11; CDR3aa: AWSVRGNTEAF